This T cell receptor beta chain was sequenced during a study of blood T cells in healthy people across ages. Across the study: There was about one barcoded beta molecule captured by template switching per two T cells.

Germline CDR1 reads SGDLS; CDR2 reads YYNGEE. The CDR3 length is 14 residues. V dropped 3 bases and J dropped 7; count of bases not matched to a gene: 6. There are a few counts of this clonotype. The second PCR ran roughly 6 to 11 cycles with a sample-barcoded 5' primer and J-beta primers. A tag from a template-switch adaptor with 12 random nucleotides marked each cDNA molecule. TCRdb redid the calling of the 5' RACE reads with MiXCR, one entry per CDR3 protein. Among fewer than 1,000,000 distinct CDR3 sequences, 44% were seen once, and the ten largest hold about 21%. It was about 9.4 milliliters of peripheral blood that were drawn from each donor.

V usage is TRBV9 and J usage is TRBJ1-2; TRBD1 agrees at 10 bases. The TCR originated in a man in his 60s in good health. Sequenced: blood. The CDR3 loop reads CASSEGTGVGGYTF. The CDR3 DNA sequence: TGTGCCAGCAGCGAGGGGACAGGGGTTGGTGGCTACACCTTC.